These T cell receptor beta chains were read from a single sample in a study of blood T cell repertoires in COVID-19. Repertoires were generated with immunoSEQ multiplex PCR, while TCRdb's copy carries only in-frame clones and drops some. The repertoire holds some 130,000 clones, with approximately 78% as singletons. Sequencing was carried out using PBMCs or T cells enriched from blood (not recorded which). Every receptor here comes from a woman aged 45-65 years who had recovered from COVID-19. CDR3s include the opening cysteine and the closing phenylalanine or tryptophan. D genes are given only for firm matches. Clone size is stated in some rows and not others, as once, few, many or a class when expanded.

clone_size: -; v_call: TRBV12-3/TRBV12-4; j_call: TRBJ2-3; d_call: -; cdr3_aa: CASSFGETQYF; cdr3_nt: TGTGCCAGCAGTTTTGGGGAGACGCAGTATTTT
clone_size: -; v_call: TRBV5-6; j_call: TRBJ1-2; d_call: TRBD1; cdr3_aa: CASSPGTGGPVNYGYTF; cdr3_nt: TGTGCCAGCAGCCCGGGGACAGGGGGCCCGGTAAACTATGGCTACACCTTC
clone_size: -; v_call: TRBV7-2; j_call: TRBJ1-1; d_call: TRBD1; cdr3_aa: CASSLGTGMNTEAFF; cdr3_nt: TGTGCCAGCAGCCTGGGGACAGGCATGAACACTGAAGCTTTCTTT
clone_size: -; v_call: TRBV18; j_call: TRBJ2-5; d_call: -; cdr3_aa: CASSPLGGQETQYF; cdr3_nt: TGTGCCAGCTCACCATTAGGCGGGCAAGAGACCCAGTACTTC
clone_size: -; v_call: TRBV2; j_call: TRBJ1-5; d_call: TRBD1; cdr3_aa: CASSLTGTASNQPQHF; cdr3_nt: TGTGCCAGCAGCTTAACCGGGACAGCGAGCAATCAGCCCCAGCATTTT
clone_size: -; v_call: TRBV24-1; j_call: TRBJ2-2; d_call: -; cdr3_aa: CATSDLGQTNTGELFF; cdr3_nt: TGTGCCACCAGTGATCTTGGACAGACCAACACCGGGGAGCTGTTTTTT
clone_size: -; v_call: TRBV2; j_call: TRBJ2-7; d_call: -; cdr3_aa: CASRGRASSYEQYF; cdr3_nt: TGTGCCAGCAGGGGCAGGGCGAGCTCCTACGAGCAGTACTTC
clone_size: -; v_call: TRBV19; j_call: TRBJ1-6; d_call: -; cdr3_aa: CASSIEARQGWDSPLHF; cdr3_nt: TGTGCCAGTAGTATAGAAGCCCGCCAGGGTTGGGATTCACCCCTCCACTTT
clone_size: -; v_call: TRBV28; j_call: TRBJ2-3; d_call: -; cdr3_aa: CASSARDTKTSTDTQYF; cdr3_nt: TGTGCCAGCAGTGCCCGGGACACGAAGACTAGCACAGATACGCAGTATTTT
clone_size: -; v_call: TRBV28; j_call: TRBJ1-6; d_call: TRBD1; cdr3_aa: CASSLGQPSPLHF; cdr3_nt: TGTGCCAGCAGTTTGGGACAGCCCTCACCCCTCCACTTT
clone_size: few; v_call: TRBV28; j_call: TRBJ2-5; d_call: -; cdr3_aa: CASSLSGLQETQYF; cdr3_nt: TGTGCCAGCAGTTTATCGGGTCTCCAAGAGACCCAGTACTTC
clone_size: -; v_call: TRBV29-1; j_call: TRBJ1-1; d_call: TRBD1; cdr3_aa: CSVEGQGGWNTEAFF; cdr3_nt: TGCAGCGTTGAGGGACAGGGCGGATGGAACACTGAAGCTTTCTTT
clone_size: -; v_call: TRBV18; j_call: TRBJ1-2; d_call: TRBD1; cdr3_aa: CASSPNLPGQGDLILGYTF; cdr3_nt: TGTGCCAGCTCGCCCAACCTACCGGGACAGGGGGATCTCATATTGGGCTACACCTTC
clone_size: -; v_call: TRBV7-9; j_call: TRBJ1-2; d_call: -; cdr3_aa: CASSLQGGGYTF; cdr3_nt: TGTGCCAGCAGCTTACAGGGAGGTGGCTACACCTTC
clone_size: -; v_call: TRBV10-3; j_call: TRBJ2-3; d_call: TRBD2; cdr3_aa: CAISESIALRGGQDTQYF; cdr3_nt: TGTGCCATCAGTGAGTCGATTGCTCTCCGGGGGGGCCAGGATACGCAGTATTTT
clone_size: -; v_call: TRBV18; j_call: TRBJ1-4; d_call: -; cdr3_aa: CASSPYIGQDEKLFF; cdr3_nt: TGTGCCAGCTCACCTTATATCGGACAAGATGAAAAACTGTTTTTT
clone_size: -; v_call: TRBV2; j_call: TRBJ2-5; d_call: TRBD1; cdr3_aa: CASINRGVQETQYF; cdr3_nt: TGTGCCAGCATCAACAGGGGGGTTCAAGAGACCCAGTACTTC
clone_size: once; v_call: TRBV5-6; j_call: TRBJ1-1; d_call: -; cdr3_aa: CASSWRRNEAFF; cdr3_nt: TGTGCCAGCAGCTGGAGGAGGAATGAAGCTTTCTTT
clone_size: -; v_call: TRBV2; j_call: TRBJ1-2; d_call: TRBD1; cdr3_aa: CASRETQGAPGYTF; cdr3_nt: TGTGCCAGCAGAGAGACACAGGGGGCGCCTGGCTACACCTTC
clone_size: -; v_call: TRBV10-3; j_call: TRBJ1-5; d_call: -; cdr3_aa: CAISAAGGSEPQHF; cdr3_nt: TGTGCCATCTCAGCAGCGGGGGGCAGCGAGCCCCAGCATTTT
clone_size: -; v_call: TRBV12-3/TRBV12-4; j_call: TRBJ1-1; d_call: -; cdr3_aa: CASRIQGGGEAFF; cdr3_nt: TGTGCCAGCAGAATACAGGGTGGAGGTGAAGCTTTCTTT
clone_size: -; v_call: TRBV28; j_call: TRBJ1-3; d_call: TRBD1; cdr3_aa: CASSRPGQIHSGNTIYF; cdr3_nt: TGTGCCAGCAGCCGGCCGGGACAGATACACTCTGGAAACACCATATATTTT
clone_size: -; v_call: TRBV18; j_call: TRBJ2-1; d_call: TRBD1; cdr3_aa: CASSPGTGYVNEQFF; cdr3_nt: TGTGCCAGCTCACCCGGGACAGGGTATGTCAATGAGCAGTTCTTC
clone_size: -; v_call: TRBV30; j_call: TRBJ1-6; d_call: -; cdr3_aa: CASLPRDKASRGSPLHF; cdr3_nt: TGTGCCAGCTTACCCCGGGACAAAGCTTCGCGTGGTTCACCCCTCCACTTT
clone_size: -; v_call: TRBV11-2; j_call: TRBJ1-1; d_call: TRBD1; cdr3_aa: CASSRGQANTEAFF; cdr3_nt: TGTGCCAGCAGCCGGGGACAGGCGAACACTGAAGCTTTCTTT
clone_size: -; v_call: TRBV28; j_call: TRBJ1-1; d_call: -; cdr3_aa: CASSYGRGLRRSTEAFF; cdr3_nt: TGTGCCAGCAGTTATGGGAGGGGACTCCGGAGGAGCACTGAAGCTTTCTTT
clone_size: -; v_call: TRBV28; j_call: TRBJ1-6; d_call: -; cdr3_aa: CASTPGIYNSPLHF; cdr3_nt: TGTGCCAGCACCCCCGGGATATATAATTCACCCCTCCACTTT
clone_size: -; v_call: TRBV10-3; j_call: TRBJ2-2; d_call: TRBD2; cdr3_aa: CATLAGPNTGELFF; cdr3_nt: TGTGCCACCCTAGCGGGGCCGAACACCGGGGAGCTGTTTTTT
clone_size: -; v_call: TRBV10-3; j_call: TRBJ2-7; d_call: TRBD1; cdr3_aa: CAMGDSIYEQYF; cdr3_nt: TGTGCCATGGGGGACAGCATCTACGAGCAGTACTTC
clone_size: -; v_call: TRBV19; j_call: TRBJ2-3; d_call: -; cdr3_aa: CAVRGLSASTDTQYF; cdr3_nt: TGTGCCGTTCGGGGGTTATCCGCTAGCACAGATACGCAGTATTTT
clone_size: -; v_call: TRBV7-8; j_call: TRBJ1-2; d_call: -; cdr3_aa: CASSLVIRAGHGYTF; cdr3_nt: TGTGCCAGCAGCTTAGTAATTCGGGCGGGACATGGCTACACCTTC
clone_size: -; v_call: TRBV2; j_call: TRBJ2-7; d_call: -; cdr3_aa: CASGIGVGEQYF; cdr3_nt: TGTGCCAGCGGTATCGGGGTAGGCGAGCAGTACTTC
clone_size: few; v_call: TRBV24-1; j_call: TRBJ1-1; d_call: TRBD1; cdr3_aa: CATSGQGPTEAFF; cdr3_nt: TGTGCCACCAGTGGACAGGGGCCTACTGAAGCTTTCTTT
clone_size: -; v_call: TRBV15; j_call: TRBJ2-5; d_call: -; cdr3_aa: CATSIQTVQETQYF; cdr3_nt: TGTGCCACCAGCATACAGACAGTCCAAGAGACCCAGTACTTC
clone_size: -; v_call: TRBV6-1; j_call: TRBJ2-6; d_call: TRBD1; cdr3_aa: CASSVLTGGEAGANVLTF; cdr3_nt: TGTGCCAGCAGTGTACTGACAGGGGGCGAAGCTGGGGCCAACGTCCTGACTTTC
clone_size: few; v_call: TRBV3-1/TRBV3-2; j_call: TRBJ1-1; d_call: TRBD1; cdr3_aa: CASSPRTNRGYTEAFF; cdr3_nt: TGTGCCAGCAGCCCCCGAACGAACAGGGGGTACACTGAAGCTTTCTTT
clone_size: -; v_call: TRBV5-4; j_call: TRBJ1-2; d_call: TRBD1; cdr3_aa: CASSPGQYGYTF; cdr3_nt: TGTGCCAGCAGCCCGGGACAGTATGGCTACACCTTC
clone_size: -; v_call: TRBV15; j_call: TRBJ1-3; d_call: -; cdr3_aa: CATSRAPRVISGNTIYF; cdr3_nt: TGTGCCACCAGCAGAGCACCCCGGGTAATCTCTGGAAACACCATATATTTT
clone_size: -; v_call: TRBV4-1; j_call: TRBJ2-7; d_call: -; cdr3_aa: CASSQAPVGTSYEQYF; cdr3_nt: TGCGCCAGCAGCCAGGCTCCCGTGGGCACATCCTACGAGCAGTACTTC
clone_size: few; v_call: TRBV18; j_call: TRBJ1-1; d_call: -; cdr3_aa: CASSPSGGRYTEAFF; cdr3_nt: TGTGCCAGCTCACCATCGGGGGGCAGGTACACTGAAGCTTTCTTT
clone_size: -; v_call: TRBV19; j_call: TRBJ1-5; d_call: -; cdr3_aa: CASSIRGRPVSNQPQHF; cdr3_nt: TGTGCCAGTAGTATAAGGGGAAGGCCGGTAAGCAATCAGCCCCAGCATTTT
clone_size: -; v_call: TRBV19; j_call: TRBJ1-5; d_call: TRBD1; cdr3_aa: CASSIGQGYQPQHF; cdr3_nt: TGTGCCAGTAGTATTGGACAGGGTTATCAGCCCCAGCATTTT
clone_size: -; v_call: TRBV5-1; j_call: TRBJ1-1; d_call: TRBD1; cdr3_aa: CASSSGQGYTEAFF; cdr3_nt: TGCGCCAGCAGCTCGGGACAGGGGTACACTGAAGCTTTCTTT
clone_size: few; v_call: TRBV21-1; j_call: TRBJ1-4; d_call: -; cdr3_aa: CASSKTPKLKQGPANEKLFF; cdr3_nt: TGTGCCAGCAGCAAAACCCCCAAGTTAAAACAGGGGCCGGCTAATGAAAAACTGTTTTTT
clone_size: -; v_call: TRBV7-6; j_call: TRBJ1-1; d_call: -; cdr3_aa: CASSRTRGDYTEAFF; cdr3_nt: TGTGCCAGCAGTCGGACACGGGGGGATTACACTGAAGCTTTCTTT
clone_size: -; v_call: TRBV19; j_call: TRBJ2-7; d_call: TRBD1; cdr3_aa: CASSIIGQGLSYEQYF; cdr3_nt: TGTGCCAGTAGTATAATTGGACAGGGGTTATCCTACGAGCAGTACTTC
clone_size: -; v_call: TRBV3-1/TRBV3-2; j_call: TRBJ2-5; d_call: TRBD2; cdr3_aa: CASSHTPRTSLGTETQYF; cdr3_nt: TGTGCCAGCAGCCACACTCCGAGGACTAGCTTGGGGACAGAGACCCAGTACTTC
clone_size: once; v_call: TRBV5-1; j_call: TRBJ2-2; d_call: -; cdr3_aa: CASSLRARVNTGELFF; cdr3_nt: TGCGCCAGCAGCTTGAGAGCTCGCGTAAACACCGGGGAGCTGTTTTTT
clone_size: -; v_call: TRBV6-5; j_call: TRBJ2-1; d_call: -; cdr3_aa: CASSYTGVLRYEQFF; cdr3_nt: TGTGCCAGCAGTTACACGGGGGTTCTAAGGTATGAGCAGTTCTTC
clone_size: -; v_call: TRBV2; j_call: TRBJ1-4; d_call: -; cdr3_aa: CASSPEAIEKLFF; cdr3_nt: TGTGCCAGCAGTCCCGAGGCCATTGAAAAACTGTTTTTT
clone_size: few; v_call: TRBV7-3; j_call: TRBJ2-5; d_call: -; cdr3_aa: CASSSNMEETQYF; cdr3_nt: TGTGCCAGCAGCTCCAACATGGAAGAGACCCAGTACTTC
clone_size: -; v_call: TRBV27; j_call: TRBJ1-5; d_call: -; cdr3_aa: CASSFHNQPQHF; cdr3_nt: TGTGCCAGCAGTTTCCACAATCAGCCCCAGCATTTT
clone_size: -; v_call: TRBV29-1; j_call: TRBJ1-2; d_call: -; cdr3_aa: CSVVGGNYGYTF; cdr3_nt: TGCAGCGTTGTTGGGGGGAACTATGGCTACACCTTC
clone_size: -; v_call: TRBV18; j_call: TRBJ1-1; d_call: -; cdr3_aa: CASSPGPGNTEAFF; cdr3_nt: TGTGCCAGCTCACCAGGTCCAGGGAACACTGAAGCTTTCTTT
clone_size: -; v_call: TRBV7-2; j_call: TRBJ2-1; d_call: TRBD2; cdr3_aa: CASSLAGRLGLAAYNEQFF; cdr3_nt: TGTGCCAGCAGCTTAGCTGGTCGGCTAGGACTAGCGGCATACAATGAGCAGTTCTTC
clone_size: -; v_call: TRBV7-8; j_call: TRBJ1-5; d_call: TRBD1; cdr3_aa: CASSRQGVGDQPQHF; cdr3_nt: TGTGCCAGCAGCCGACAGGGCGTAGGTGATCAGCCCCAGCATTTT
clone_size: -; v_call: TRBV12-3/TRBV12-4; j_call: TRBJ2-3; d_call: TRBD1; cdr3_aa: CASGIGGSDTQYF; cdr3_nt: TGTGCCAGCGGAATAGGGGGCTCAGATACGCAGTATTTT
clone_size: -; v_call: TRBV27; j_call: TRBJ1-1; d_call: -; cdr3_aa: CASSLSAHLKAFF; cdr3_nt: TGTGCCAGCAGTTTATCGGCCCACCTTAAAGCTTTCTTT
clone_size: -; v_call: TRBV5-6; j_call: TRBJ2-3; d_call: TRBD1; cdr3_aa: CASSSRQGRGDTQYF; cdr3_nt: TGTGCCAGCAGCTCTCGACAGGGGAGAGGAGATACGCAGTATTTT